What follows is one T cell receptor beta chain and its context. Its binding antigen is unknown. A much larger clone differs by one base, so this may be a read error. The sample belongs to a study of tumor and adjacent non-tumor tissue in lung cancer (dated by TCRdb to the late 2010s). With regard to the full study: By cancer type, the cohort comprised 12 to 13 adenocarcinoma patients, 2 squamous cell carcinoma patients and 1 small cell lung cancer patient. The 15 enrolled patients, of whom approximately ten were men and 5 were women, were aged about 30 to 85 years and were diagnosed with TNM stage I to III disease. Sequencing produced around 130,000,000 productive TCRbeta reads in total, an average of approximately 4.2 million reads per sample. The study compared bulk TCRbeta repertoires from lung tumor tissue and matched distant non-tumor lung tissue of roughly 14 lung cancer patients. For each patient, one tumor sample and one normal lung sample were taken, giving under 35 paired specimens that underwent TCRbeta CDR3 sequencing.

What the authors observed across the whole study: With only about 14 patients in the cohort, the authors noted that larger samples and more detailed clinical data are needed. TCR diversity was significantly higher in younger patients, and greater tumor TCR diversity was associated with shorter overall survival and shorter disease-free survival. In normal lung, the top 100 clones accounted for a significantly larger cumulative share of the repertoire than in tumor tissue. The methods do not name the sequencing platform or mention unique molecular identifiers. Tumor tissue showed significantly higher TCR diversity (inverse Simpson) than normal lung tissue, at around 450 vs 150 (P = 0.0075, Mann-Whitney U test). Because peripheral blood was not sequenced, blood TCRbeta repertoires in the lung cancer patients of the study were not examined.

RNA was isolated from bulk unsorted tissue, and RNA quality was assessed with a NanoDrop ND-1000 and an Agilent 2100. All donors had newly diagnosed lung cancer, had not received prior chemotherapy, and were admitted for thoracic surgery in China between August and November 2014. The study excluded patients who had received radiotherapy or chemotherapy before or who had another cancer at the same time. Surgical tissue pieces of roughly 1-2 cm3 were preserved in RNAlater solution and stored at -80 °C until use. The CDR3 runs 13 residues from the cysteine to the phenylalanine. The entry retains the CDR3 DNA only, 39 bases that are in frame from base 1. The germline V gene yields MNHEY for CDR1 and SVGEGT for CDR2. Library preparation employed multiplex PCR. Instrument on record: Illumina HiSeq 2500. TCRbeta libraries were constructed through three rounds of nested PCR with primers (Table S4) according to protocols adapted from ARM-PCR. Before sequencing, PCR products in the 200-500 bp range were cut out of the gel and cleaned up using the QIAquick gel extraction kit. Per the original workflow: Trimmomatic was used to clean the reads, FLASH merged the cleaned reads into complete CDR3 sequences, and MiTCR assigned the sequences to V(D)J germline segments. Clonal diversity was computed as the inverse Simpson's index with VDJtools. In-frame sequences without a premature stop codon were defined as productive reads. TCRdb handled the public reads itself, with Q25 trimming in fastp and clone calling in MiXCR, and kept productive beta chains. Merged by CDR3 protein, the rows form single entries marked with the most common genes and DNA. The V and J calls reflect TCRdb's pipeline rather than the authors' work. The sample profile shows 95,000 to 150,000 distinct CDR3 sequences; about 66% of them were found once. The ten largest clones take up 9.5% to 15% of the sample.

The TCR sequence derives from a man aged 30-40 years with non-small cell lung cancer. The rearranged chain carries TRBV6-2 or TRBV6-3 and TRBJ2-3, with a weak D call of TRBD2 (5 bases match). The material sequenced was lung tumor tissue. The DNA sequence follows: TGTGGCAGCAGTTACTCCGGGATCGATACGCAGTATTTT. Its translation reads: CGSSYSGIDTQYF.